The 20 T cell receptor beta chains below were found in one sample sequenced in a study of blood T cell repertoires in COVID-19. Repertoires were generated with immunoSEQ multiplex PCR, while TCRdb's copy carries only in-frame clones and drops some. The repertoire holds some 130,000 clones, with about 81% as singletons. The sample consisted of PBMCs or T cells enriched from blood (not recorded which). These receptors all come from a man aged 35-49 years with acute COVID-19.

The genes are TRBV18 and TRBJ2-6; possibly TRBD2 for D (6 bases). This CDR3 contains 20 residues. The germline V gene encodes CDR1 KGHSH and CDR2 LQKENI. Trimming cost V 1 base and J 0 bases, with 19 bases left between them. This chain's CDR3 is CASSPQRRRDWVSGANVLTF. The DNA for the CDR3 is TGTGCCAGCTCACCACAACGGAGGCGGGACTGGGTCTCTGGGGCCAACGTCCTGACTTTC.

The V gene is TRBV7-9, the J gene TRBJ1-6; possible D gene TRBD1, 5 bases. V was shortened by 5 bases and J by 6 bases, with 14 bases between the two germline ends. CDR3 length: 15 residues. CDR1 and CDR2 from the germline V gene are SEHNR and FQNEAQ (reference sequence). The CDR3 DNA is TGTGCCAGCAGCCCCCCCAGCGGGACTAATTCACCCCTCCACTTT. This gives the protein CASSPPSGTNSPLHF.

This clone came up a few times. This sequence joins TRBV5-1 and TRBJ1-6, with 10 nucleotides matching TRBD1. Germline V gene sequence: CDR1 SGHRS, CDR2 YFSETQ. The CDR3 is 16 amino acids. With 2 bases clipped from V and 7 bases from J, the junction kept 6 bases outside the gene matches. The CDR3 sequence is CASSFGTGVSNSPLHF. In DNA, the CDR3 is TGCGCCAGCAGCTTCGGGACAGGGGTGTCGAATTCACCCCTCCACTTT.

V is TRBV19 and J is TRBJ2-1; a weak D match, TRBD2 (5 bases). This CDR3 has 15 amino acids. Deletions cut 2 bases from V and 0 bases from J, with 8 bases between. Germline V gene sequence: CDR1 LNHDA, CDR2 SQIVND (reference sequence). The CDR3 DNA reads TGTGCCAGTAGTATAAAACTAGGCTCCTACAATGAGCAGTTCTTC. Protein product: CASSIKLGSYNEQFF.

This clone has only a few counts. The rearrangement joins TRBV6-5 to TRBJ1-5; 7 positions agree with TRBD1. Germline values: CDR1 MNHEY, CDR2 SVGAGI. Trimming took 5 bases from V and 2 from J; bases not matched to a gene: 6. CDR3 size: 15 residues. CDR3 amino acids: CASSRTGTGNQPQHF. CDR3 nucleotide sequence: TGTGCCAGCAGTAGGACCGGGACAGGCAATCAGCCCCAGCATTTT.

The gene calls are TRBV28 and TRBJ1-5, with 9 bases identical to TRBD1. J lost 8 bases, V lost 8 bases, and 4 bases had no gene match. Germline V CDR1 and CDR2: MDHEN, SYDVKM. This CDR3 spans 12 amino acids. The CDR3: CASGDRVEPQHF. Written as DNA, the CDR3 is TGTGCCAGCGGGGACAGGGTGGAGCCCCAGCATTTT.

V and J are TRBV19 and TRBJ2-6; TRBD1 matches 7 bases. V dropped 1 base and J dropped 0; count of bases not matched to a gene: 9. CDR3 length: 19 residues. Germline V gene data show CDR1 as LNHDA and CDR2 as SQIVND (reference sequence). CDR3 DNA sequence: TGTGCCAGTAGTATAGGTCGGGTCAGGGGGTCCTCTGGGGCCAACGTCCTGACTTTC. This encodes CASSIGRVRGSSGANVLTF.

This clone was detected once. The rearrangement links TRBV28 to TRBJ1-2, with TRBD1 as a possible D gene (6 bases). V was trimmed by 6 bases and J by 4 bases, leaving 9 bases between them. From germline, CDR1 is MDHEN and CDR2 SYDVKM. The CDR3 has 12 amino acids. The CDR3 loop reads CASSLQGYGYTF. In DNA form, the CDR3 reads TGTGCCAGCAGCCTACAGGGCTATGGCTACACCTTC.

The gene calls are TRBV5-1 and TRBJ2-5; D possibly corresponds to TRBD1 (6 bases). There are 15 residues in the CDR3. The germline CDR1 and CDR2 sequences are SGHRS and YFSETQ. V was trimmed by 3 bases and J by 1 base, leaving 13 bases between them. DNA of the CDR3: TGCGCCAGCAGCTACTCACAGGGTGGCCAAGAGACCCAGTACTTC. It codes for CASSYSQGGQETQYF.

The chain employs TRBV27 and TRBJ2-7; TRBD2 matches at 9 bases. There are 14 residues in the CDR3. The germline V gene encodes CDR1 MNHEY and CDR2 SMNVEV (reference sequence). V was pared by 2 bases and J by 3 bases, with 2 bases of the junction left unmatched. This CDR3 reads CASSLGAGGYEQYF. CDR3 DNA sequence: TGTGCCAGCAGTTTAGGAGCGGGGGGCTACGAGCAGTACTTC.

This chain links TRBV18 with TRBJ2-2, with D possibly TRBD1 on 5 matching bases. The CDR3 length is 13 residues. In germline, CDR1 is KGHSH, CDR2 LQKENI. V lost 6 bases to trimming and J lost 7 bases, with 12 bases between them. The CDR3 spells CASSQDTFGELFF. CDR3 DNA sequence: TGTGCCAGCTCCCAGGACACCTTCGGGGAGCTGTTTTTT. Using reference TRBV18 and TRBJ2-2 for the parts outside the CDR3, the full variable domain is NAGVMQNPRHLVRRRGQEARLRCSPMKGHSHVYWYRQLPEEGLKFMVYLQKENIIDESGMPKERFSAEFPKEGPSILRIQQVVRGDSAAYFCASSQDTFGELFFGEGSRLTVL.

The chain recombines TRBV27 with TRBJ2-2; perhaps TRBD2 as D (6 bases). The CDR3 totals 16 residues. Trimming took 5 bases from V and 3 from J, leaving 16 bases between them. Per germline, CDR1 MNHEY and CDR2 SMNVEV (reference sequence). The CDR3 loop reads CASSRSGTGDTGELFF. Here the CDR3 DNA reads TGTGCCAGCAGTCGATCAGGGACTGGAGACACCGGGGAGCTGTTTTTT.

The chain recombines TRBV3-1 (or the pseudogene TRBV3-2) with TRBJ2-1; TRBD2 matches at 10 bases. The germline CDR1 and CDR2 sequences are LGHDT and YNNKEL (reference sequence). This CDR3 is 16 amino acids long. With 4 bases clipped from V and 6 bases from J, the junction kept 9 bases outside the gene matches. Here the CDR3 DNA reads TGTGCCAGCAGCCGTTACCCCGGGACTAGCGTCAATGAGCAGTTCTTC. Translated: CASSRYPGTSVNEQFF.

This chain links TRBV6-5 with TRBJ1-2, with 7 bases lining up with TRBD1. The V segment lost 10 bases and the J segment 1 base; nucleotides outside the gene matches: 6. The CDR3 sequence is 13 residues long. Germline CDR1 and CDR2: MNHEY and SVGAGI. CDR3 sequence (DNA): TGTGCCACCAGGACAGGCCTTAACTATGGCTACACCTTC. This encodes CATRTGLNYGYTF.

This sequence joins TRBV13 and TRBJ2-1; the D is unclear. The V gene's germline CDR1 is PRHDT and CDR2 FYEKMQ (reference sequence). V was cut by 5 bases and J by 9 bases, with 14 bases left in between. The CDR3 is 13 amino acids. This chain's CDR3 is CASSPTTFTEQFF. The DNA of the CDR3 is TGTGCCAGCAGCCCTACCACGTTCACTGAGCAGTTCTTC.

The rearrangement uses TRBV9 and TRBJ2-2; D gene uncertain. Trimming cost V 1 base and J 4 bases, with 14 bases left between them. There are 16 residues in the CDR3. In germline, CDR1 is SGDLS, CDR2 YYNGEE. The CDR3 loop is CASSVTSSRGTGELFF. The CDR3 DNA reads TGTGCCAGCAGCGTAACTTCATCCCGCGGCACCGGGGAGCTGTTTTTT.

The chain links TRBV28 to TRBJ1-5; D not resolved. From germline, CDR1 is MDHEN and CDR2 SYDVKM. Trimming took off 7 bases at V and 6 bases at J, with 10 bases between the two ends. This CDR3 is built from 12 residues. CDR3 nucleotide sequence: TGTGCCAGCATAACCGGGAGTCAGCCCCAGCATTTT. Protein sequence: CASITGSQPQHF.

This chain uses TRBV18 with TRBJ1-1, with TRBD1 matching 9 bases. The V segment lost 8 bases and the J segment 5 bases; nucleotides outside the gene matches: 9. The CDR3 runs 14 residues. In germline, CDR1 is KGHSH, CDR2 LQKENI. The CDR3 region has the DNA TGTGCCAGCACCTCCGGACAGGGGAGAACTGAAGCTTTCTTT. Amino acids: CASTSGQGRTEAFF.

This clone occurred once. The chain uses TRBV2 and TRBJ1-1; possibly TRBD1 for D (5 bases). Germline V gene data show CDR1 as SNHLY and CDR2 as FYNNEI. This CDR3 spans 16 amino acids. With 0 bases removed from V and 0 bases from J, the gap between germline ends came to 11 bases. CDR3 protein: CASSEARAGLNTEAFF. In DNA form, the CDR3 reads TGTGCCAGCAGTGAAGCAAGGGCAGGGTTGAACACTGAAGCTTTCTTT.

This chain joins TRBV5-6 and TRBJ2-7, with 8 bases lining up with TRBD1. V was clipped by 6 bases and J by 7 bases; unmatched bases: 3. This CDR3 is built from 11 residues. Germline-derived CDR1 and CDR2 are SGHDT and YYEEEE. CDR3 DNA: TGTGCCAGCACCCAGGGGGCGGAGCAGTACTTC. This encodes CASTQGAEQYF.